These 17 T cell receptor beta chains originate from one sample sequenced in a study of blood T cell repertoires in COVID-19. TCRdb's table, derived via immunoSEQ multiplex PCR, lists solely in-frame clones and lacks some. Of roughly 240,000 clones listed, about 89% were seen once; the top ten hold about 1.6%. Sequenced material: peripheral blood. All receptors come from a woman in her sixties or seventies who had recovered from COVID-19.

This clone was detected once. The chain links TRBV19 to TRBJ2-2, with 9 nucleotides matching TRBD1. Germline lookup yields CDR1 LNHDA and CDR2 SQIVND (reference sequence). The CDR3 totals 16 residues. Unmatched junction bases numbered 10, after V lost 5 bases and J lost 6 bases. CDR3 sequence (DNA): TGTGCCAGTAGTCCAGGGGGGACAGGGTATCCCGGGGAGCTGTTTTTT. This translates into CASSPGGTGYPGELFF.

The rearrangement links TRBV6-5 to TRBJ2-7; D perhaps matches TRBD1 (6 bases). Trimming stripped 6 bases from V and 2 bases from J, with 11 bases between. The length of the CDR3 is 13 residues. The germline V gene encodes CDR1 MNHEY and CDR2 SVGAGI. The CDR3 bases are TGTGCCAGCAGGGCCGGACAGCCCTACGAGCAGTACTTC. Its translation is CASRAGQPYEQYF.

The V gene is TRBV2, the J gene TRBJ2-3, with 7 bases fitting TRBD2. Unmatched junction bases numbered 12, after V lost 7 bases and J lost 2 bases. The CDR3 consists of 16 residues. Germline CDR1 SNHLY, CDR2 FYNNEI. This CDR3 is CASNGNYGGDTDTQYF. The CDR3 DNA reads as TGTGCCAGCAATGGAAATTATGGGGGGGACACAGATACGCAGTATTTT. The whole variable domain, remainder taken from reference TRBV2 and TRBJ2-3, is EPEVTQTPSHQVTQMGQEVILRCVPISNHLYFYWYRQILGQKVEFLVSFYNNEISEKSEIFDDQFSVERPDGSNFTLKIRSTKLEDSAMYFCASNGNYGGDTDTQYFGPGTRLTVL.

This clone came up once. The DNA of the CDR3 is TGTGCCAGTAGTATGGGGAGACTAGTAGCTCAAGAGACCCAGTACTTC. Amino acids: CASSMGRLVAQETQYF. V gene TRBV19 combines with J gene TRBJ2-5, with D perhaps TRBD2 (6 bases). Trimming took off 3 bases at V and 2 bases at J, with 16 bases between the two ends. The germline gives CDR1 LNHDA, CDR2 SQIVND (reference sequence). The CDR3 runs 16 residues.

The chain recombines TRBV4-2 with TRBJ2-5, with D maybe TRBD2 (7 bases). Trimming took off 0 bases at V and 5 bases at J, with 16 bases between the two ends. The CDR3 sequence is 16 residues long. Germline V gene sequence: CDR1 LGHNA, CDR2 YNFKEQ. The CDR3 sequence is CASSQDPGGRGETQYF. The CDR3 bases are TGTGCCAGCAGCCAAGATCCGGGAGGAAGGGGGGAGACCCAGTACTTC.

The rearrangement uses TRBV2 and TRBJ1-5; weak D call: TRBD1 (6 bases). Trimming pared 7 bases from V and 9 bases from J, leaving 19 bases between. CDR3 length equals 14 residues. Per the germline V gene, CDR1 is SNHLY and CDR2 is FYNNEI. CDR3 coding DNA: TGTGCCAGCAAGGAAGATTCTACAGGGAGGCCCCAGCATTTT. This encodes CASKEDSTGRPQHF.

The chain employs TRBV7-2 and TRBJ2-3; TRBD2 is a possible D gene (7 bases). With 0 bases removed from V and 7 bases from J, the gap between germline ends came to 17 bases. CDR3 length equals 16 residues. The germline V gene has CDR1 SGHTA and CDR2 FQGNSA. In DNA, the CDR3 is TGTGCCAGCAGCTTAGCGGGGGGGCCGACCGTGTATACGCAGTATTTT. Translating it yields CASSLAGGPTVYTQYF.

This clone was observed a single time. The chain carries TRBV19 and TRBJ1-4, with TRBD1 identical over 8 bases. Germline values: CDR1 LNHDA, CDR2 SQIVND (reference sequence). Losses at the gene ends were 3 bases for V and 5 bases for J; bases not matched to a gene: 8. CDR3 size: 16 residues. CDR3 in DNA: TGTGCCAGTAGTATCCCCAGGGGGCAACAAAATGAAAAACTGTTTTTT. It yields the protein CASSIPRGQQNEKLFF.

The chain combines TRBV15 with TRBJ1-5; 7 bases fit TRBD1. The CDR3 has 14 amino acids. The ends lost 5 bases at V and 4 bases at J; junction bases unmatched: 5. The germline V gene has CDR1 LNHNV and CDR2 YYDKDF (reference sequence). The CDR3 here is CATSSDRANQPQHF. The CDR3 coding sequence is TGTGCCACCAGCTCAGACAGGGCAAATCAGCCCCAGCATTTT.

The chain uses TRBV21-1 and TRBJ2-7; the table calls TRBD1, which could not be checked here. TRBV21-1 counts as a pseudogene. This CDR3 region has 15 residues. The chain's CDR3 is CASSIYRGLNYEQYF. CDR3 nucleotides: TGTGCCAGCAGCATCTACAGGGGGCTGAACTACGAGCAGTACTTC.

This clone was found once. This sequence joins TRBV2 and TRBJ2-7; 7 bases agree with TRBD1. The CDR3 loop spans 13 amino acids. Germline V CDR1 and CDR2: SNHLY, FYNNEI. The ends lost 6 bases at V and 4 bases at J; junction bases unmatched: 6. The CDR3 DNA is TGTGCCAGCAGCCAGGGACAGCAATACGAGCAGTACTTC. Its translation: CASSQGQQYEQYF.

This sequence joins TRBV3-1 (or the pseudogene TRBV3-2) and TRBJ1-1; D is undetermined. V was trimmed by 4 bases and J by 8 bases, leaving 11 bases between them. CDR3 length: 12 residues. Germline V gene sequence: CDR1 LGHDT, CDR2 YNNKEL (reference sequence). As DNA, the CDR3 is TGTGCCAGCAGCCTCCCAGATCAGGAAGCTTTCTTT. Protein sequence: CASSLPDQEAFF.

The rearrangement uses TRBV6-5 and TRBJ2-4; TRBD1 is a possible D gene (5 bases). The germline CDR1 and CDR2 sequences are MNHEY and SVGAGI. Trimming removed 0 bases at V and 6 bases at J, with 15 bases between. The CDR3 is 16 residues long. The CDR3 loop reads CASSYSRLQRGNIQYF. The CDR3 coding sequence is TGTGCCAGCAGTTACTCACGGCTCCAAAGGGGAAACATTCAGTACTTC.

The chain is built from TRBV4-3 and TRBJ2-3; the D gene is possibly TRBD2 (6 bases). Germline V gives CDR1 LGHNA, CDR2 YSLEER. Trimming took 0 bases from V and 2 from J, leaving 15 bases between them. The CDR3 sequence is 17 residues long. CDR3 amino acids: CASSQEPGLPHTDTQYF. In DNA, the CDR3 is TGCGCCAGCAGCCAAGAACCGGGACTCCCTCACACAGATACGCAGTATTTT.

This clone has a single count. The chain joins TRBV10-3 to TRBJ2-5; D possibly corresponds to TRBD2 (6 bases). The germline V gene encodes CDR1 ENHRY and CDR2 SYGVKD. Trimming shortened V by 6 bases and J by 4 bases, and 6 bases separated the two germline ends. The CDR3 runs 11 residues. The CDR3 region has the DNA TGTGCCATCAGGGGGGGAGAGACCCAGTACTTC. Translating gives CAIRGGETQYF.

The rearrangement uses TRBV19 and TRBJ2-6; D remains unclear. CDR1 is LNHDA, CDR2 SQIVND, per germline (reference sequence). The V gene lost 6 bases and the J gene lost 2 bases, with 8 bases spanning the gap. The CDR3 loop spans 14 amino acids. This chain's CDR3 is CASRFPAGANVLTF. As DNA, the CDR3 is TGTGCCAGTAGATTCCCCGCTGGGGCCAACGTCCTGACTTTC.

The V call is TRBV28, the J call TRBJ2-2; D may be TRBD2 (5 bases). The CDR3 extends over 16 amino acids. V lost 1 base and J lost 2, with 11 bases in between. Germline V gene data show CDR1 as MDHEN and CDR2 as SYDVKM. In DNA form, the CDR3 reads TGTGCCAGCAGTTTATTCACGTCGGGAAACACCGGGGAGCTGTTTTTT. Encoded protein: CASSLFTSGNTGELFF.